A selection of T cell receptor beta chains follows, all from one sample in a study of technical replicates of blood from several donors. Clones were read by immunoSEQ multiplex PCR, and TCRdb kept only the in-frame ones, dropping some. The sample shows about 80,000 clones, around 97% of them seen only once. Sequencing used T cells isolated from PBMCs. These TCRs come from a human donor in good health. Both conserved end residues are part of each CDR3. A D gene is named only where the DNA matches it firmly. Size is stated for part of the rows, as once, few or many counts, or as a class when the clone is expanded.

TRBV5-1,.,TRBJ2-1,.,TGCGCCAGCAGCGCCAGCTCCTACAATGAGCAGTTCTTC,CASSASSYNEQFF
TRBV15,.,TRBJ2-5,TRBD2,TGTGCCACCAGCAGAGAACTAGCGGCCCCAGGGGCCCAGTACTTC,CATSRELAAPGAQYF
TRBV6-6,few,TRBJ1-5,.,TGTGCCAGCAGTTATTATAGCAATCAGCCCCAGCATTTT,CASSYYSNQPQHF
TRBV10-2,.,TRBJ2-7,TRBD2,TGCGCCAGCAGTGCGACTAGCGGGGGAGAGCAGTACTTC,CASSATSGGEQYF
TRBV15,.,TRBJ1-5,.,TGTGCCACCAGCAGCGATAGGACAGTCAATCAGCCCCAGCATTTT,CATSSDRTVNQPQHF
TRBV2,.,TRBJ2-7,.,TGTGCCAGCAGTGCTCTGCGGGATCCCTACGAGCAGTACTTC,CASSALRDPYEQYF
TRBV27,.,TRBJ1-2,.,TGTGCCAGCAGCGCGTCAGCGTCCTATGGCTACACCTTC,CASSASASYGYTF
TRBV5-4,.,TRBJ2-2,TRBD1,TGTGCCAGCAGTGACAGGGGGCTTTTGACCGGGGAGCTGTTTTTT,CASSDRGLLTGELFF
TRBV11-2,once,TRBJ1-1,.,TGTGCCAGCAGCTTAGGGGGGGTTGACACTGAAGCTTTCTTT,CASSLGGVDTEAFF
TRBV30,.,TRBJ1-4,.,TGTGCCTGGAGTAAAACGGGGGAACTGTTTTTT,CAWSKTGELFF
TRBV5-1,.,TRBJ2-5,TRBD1,TGCGCCAGCAGCACCCGACAGGGAAGAAGGGGTGAGGAGACCCAGTACTTC,CASSTRQGRRGEETQYF
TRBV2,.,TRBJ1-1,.,TGTGCCAGCAGTGAGGAGAGGTGGACTGAAGCTTTCTTT,CASSEERWTEAFF
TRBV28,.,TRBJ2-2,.,TGTGCCAGCAGCCCTTCAGGCCGAACCAACACCGGGGAGCTGTTTTTT,CASSPSGRTNTGELFF
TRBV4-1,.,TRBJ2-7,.,TGCGCCAGCAGCCAAGTTGGTAGGGAAGGGGACGAGCAGTACTTC,CASSQVGREGDEQYF
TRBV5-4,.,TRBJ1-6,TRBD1,TGTGCCAGCACTAAAAAGACCCGGACAGGGTCAAATAATTCACCCCTCCACTTT,CASTKKTRTGSNNSPLHF
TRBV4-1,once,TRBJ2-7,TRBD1,TGCGCCAGCAGCCAAGATCCGCAGGGGGCTTCCTCGCAGTACTTC,CASSQDPQGASSQYF
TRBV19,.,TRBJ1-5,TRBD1,TGTGCCAGTAGTATAGAACAGGGGTTCCAGCCCCAGCATTTT,CASSIEQGFQPQHF
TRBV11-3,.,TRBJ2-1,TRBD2,TGTGCCAGCAGCCCGCCGGGACTAGCGGGAATCAATGAGCAGTTCTTC,CASSPPGLAGINEQFF
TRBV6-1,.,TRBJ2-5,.,TGTGCCAGCAGTGATCTTTTTTACGGGGATGACAAGGAGACCCAGTACTTC,CASSDLFYGDDKETQYF
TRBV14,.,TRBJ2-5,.,TGTGCCAGCAGCCAAGAGAGCCGGGACACGAGAGGACAGACCCAGTACTTC,CASSQESRDTRGQTQYF
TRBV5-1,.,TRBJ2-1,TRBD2,TGCGCCAGCAGCTTGGGGCTAGCGGGAGTCCCGAGCTCCTACAATGAGCAGTTCTTC,CASSLGLAGVPSSYNEQFF
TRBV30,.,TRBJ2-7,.,TGTGCCTGGAGTCGGGGTCACTCCTACGAGCAGTACTTC,CAWSRGHSYEQYF
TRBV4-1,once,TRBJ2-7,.,TGCGCCAGCAGCCAAGGGGAAGGGGCAAACGAGCAGTACTTC,CASSQGEGANEQYF
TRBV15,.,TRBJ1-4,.,TGTGCCACCAGCCCTCGGGCGGGACTTGAAAAACTGTTTTTT,CATSPRAGLEKLFF
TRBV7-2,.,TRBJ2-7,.,TGTGCCAGCAGCCCCCCAGGCCAGTCGTACGAGCAGTACTTC,CASSPPGQSYEQYF
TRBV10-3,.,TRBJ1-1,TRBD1,TGTGCCATCAGCCTTTTTCCGGGACAGGTGACCCCCACTGAAGCTTTCTTT,CAISLFPGQVTPTEAFF
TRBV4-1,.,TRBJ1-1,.,TGCGCCAGCAGCCACCTGGGGCTGAACACTGAAGCTTTCTTT,CASSHLGLNTEAFF
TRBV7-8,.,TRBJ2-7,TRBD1,TGTGCCAGCAGCCGAGTTTCGACAGGGGGCGACGAGCAGTACTTC,CASSRVSTGGDEQYF
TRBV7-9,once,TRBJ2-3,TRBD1,TGTGCCAGCAGCTCACCGGGACAGGGTTTCACAGATACGCAGTATTTT,CASSSPGQGFTDTQYF